One sample yielded the 26 T cell receptor beta chains listed below, sequenced in a study of blood T cell repertoires in COVID-19. Profiled with immunoSEQ multiplex PCR; TCRdb holds only in-frame clones, not every one. This sample has about 80,000 clones, with 82% found just once. The sequenced material came from peripheral blood. The source is a man aged 80 or over with acute or convalescent COVID-19.

The genes are TRBV2 and TRBJ1-5, with D uncertain. The CDR3 length is 14 residues. V was shortened by 3 bases and J by 7 bases, with 13 bases between the two germline ends. CDR1 SNHLY and CDR2 FYNNEI come from the germline V gene. The CDR3 DNA reads TGTGCCAGCAGTGAGACGCGGGGTGGGCAGCCCCAGCATTTT. Protein sequence: CASSETRGGQPQHF.

This chain joins TRBV27 and TRBJ2-7; D gene unclear. The V gene lost 1 base and the J gene lost 4 bases, with 5 bases spanning the gap. CDR1 is MNHEY, CDR2 SMNVEV, per germline (reference sequence). CDR3 length equals 12 residues. CDR3 loop: CASSLYGYEQYF. CDR3 nucleotides: TGTGCCAGCAGTTTATACGGGTACGAGCAGTACTTC.

This clone was recorded only once. The chain joins TRBV29-1 to TRBJ1-1, with D hard to call. V lost 1 base, J lost 1 base, and 7 bases lay in between. Germline CDR1 and CDR2: SQVTM and ANQGSEA. CDR3 length: 13 amino acids. The CDR3 loop is CSVEGQANTEAFF. The CDR3 bases are TGCAGCGTTGAAGGGCAGGCGAACACTGAAGCTTTCTTT.

This chain uses TRBV7-9 with TRBJ2-1; 10 positions match TRBD2. Germline V gene data show CDR1 as SEHNR and CDR2 as FQNEAQ (reference sequence). The V gene end was trimmed by 0 bases and the J gene end by 9 bases; junction bases not matched to a gene: 5. This CDR3 comprises 15 residues. CDR3 sequence: CASSLAAAGGTEQFF. CDR3 DNA sequence: TGTGCCAGCAGCTTAGCCGCAGCGGGGGGGACTGAGCAGTTCTTC.

The genes are TRBV3-1 (or the pseudogene TRBV3-2) and TRBJ1-1; 9 bases are shared with TRBD1. This CDR3 has 17 amino acids. Germline loops: CDR1 LGHDT, CDR2 YNNKEL (reference sequence). The V segment lost 4 bases and the J segment 1 base; nucleotides outside the gene matches: 10. CDR3 amino acids: CASSRPGTGKRNTEAFF. The CDR3 DNA is TGTGCCAGCAGCCGACCGGGGACAGGGAAAAGGAACACTGAAGCTTTCTTT.

The V and J genes are TRBV5-4 and TRBJ2-1; 9 nucleotides align to TRBD2. The CDR3 loop spans 16 amino acids. V dropped 1 base and J dropped 1; count of bases not matched to a gene: 3. Germline-derived CDR1 and CDR2 are SGHNT and YYREEE (reference sequence). The CDR3, as DNA: TGTGCCAGCAGCTTGTCTAGCGGGGTGTCCTACAATGAGCAGTTCTTC. Translated, it gives CASSLSSGVSYNEQFF.

The V gene is TRBV2, the J gene TRBJ1-5, with unresolved D. Trimming removed 2 bases from V and 0 bases from J, with 8 bases in between. Germline V gene data show CDR1 as SNHLY and CDR2 as FYNNEI. The CDR3 runs to 15 residues. Here the CDR3 DNA reads TGTGCCAGCAGTGAAACGGGGTTTAGCAATCAGCCCCAGCATTTT. Translated, it gives CASSETGFSNQPQHF.

The V call is TRBV2, the J call TRBJ1-5; D uncertain. Germline V gives CDR1 SNHLY, CDR2 FYNNEI. With 2 bases removed from V and 5 bases from J, the gap between germline ends came to 13 bases. This CDR3 is 15 amino acids long. The CDR3 DNA reads as TGTGCCAGCAGTGAATTCTCGTCCCCGTATCAGCCCCAGCATTTT. Translation: CASSEFSSPYQPQHF.

This chain connects TRBV12-5 to TRBJ1-1; no clear D gene. The CDR3 loop spans 15 amino acids. Germline V gene data show CDR1 as LGHNT and CDR2 as FRNRAP. With 0 bases removed from V and 3 bases from J, the gap between germline ends came to 11 bases. The CDR3 protein is CASGLVGREYTEAFF. CDR3 in DNA: TGTGCTAGTGGTTTGGTGGGGAGGGAGTACACTGAAGCTTTCTTT.

The chain carries TRBV9 and TRBJ1-2, with TRBD1 matching over 7 bases. The CDR3 spans 11 residues. V lost 5 bases, J lost 6 bases, and 1 base stayed unmatched. From germline, CDR1 is SGDLS and CDR2 YYNGEE. The CDR3 DNA follows: TGTGCCAGCAGTCAGGGGGATGGCTACACCTTC. It encodes CASSQGDGYTF.

This rearrangement joins TRBV19 to TRBJ2-7; TRBD1 matches at 12 bases. Germline V gene sequence: CDR1 LNHDA, CDR2 SQIVND (reference sequence). CDR3 length: 16 amino acids. V shed 7 bases, J shed 2 bases, and the junction held 9 bases outside the gene matches. The CDR3, as DNA: TGTGCCAGTACCCTAACCGGGACAGGGGGCACCTACGAGCAGTACTTC. Translated, it gives CASTLTGTGGTYEQYF.

This CDR3 is CASSFGTGGLEQYF. As DNA, the CDR3 is TGTGCCAGCAGCTTTGGGACAGGGGGCCTCGAGCAGTACTTC. The chain links TRBV7-8 to TRBJ2-7; TRBD1 aligns across 12 bases. CDR1 is SGHVS and CDR2 is FQNEAQ in the germline V gene. Unmatched junction bases numbered 3, after V lost 3 bases and J lost 6 bases. This CDR3 is built from 14 residues.

The V gene is TRBV14, the J gene TRBJ1-1, with 10 bases fitting TRBD1. Germline CDR1 SGHDN, CDR2 FVKESK. J was trimmed by 4 bases and V by 5 bases; bases with no gene match: 4. This CDR3 contains 14 residues. In DNA form, the CDR3 reads TGTGCCAGCAGCGCCCGGACAGGGGGCACTGAAGCTTTCTTT. This translates into CASSARTGGTEAFF.

The CDR3 is CASSSAGADNYGYTF. The CDR3 bases are TGTGCCAGCAGTTCGGCGGGGGCAGACAACTATGGCTACACCTTC. The chain links TRBV27 to TRBJ1-2, with D perhaps matching TRBD1 (6 bases). Germline CDR1 is MNHEY and CDR2 is SMNVEV (reference sequence). V lost 4 bases and J lost 2, with 14 bases in between. This CDR3 is built from 15 residues.

The rearrangement links TRBV7-3 to TRBJ2-2; TRBD2 aligns across 8 bases. CDR3 length: 16 amino acids. The germline V gene encodes CDR1 SGHTA and CDR2 FQGTGA. Losses at the gene ends were 4 bases for V and 4 bases for J; bases not matched to a gene: 8. The CDR3 reads CASSSPERGSTGELFF. The CDR3, as DNA: TGTGCCAGCAGCTCCCCTGAGCGGGGGTCCACCGGGGAGCTGTTTTTT.

This rearrangement joins TRBV18 to TRBJ2-3, with 9 bases fitting TRBD2. CDR3 length: 16 amino acids. V shed 0 bases and J 6 bases; nucleotides not matched to a gene: 7. From germline, CDR1 is KGHSH and CDR2 LQKENI. The CDR3: CASSPPGGGALDTQYF. Here the CDR3 DNA reads TGTGCCAGCTCACCACCGGGCGGGGGGGCCTTGGATACGCAGTATTTT.

The chain has TRBV3-1 (or the pseudogene TRBV3-2) and TRBJ2-1; D call uncertain. CDR1 and CDR2 from the germline V gene are LGHDT and YNNKEL (reference sequence). This CDR3 is built from 15 residues. V was cut by 0 bases and J by 0 bases, with 6 bases left in between. The CDR3 loop is CASSQDSRSYNEQFF. In nucleotides, the CDR3 is TGTGCCAGCAGCCAAGATTCTCGCTCCTACAATGAGCAGTTCTTC.

J is TRBJ2-3 and V is TRBV3-1 (or the pseudogene TRBV3-2); 8 positions match TRBD2. There are 15 residues in the CDR3. CDR1 is LGHDT, CDR2 YNNKEL, per germline (reference sequence). Unmatched junction bases numbered 4, after V lost 1 base and J lost 4 bases. CDR3 loop: CASSQAGTSPDTQYF. CDR3 nucleotide sequence: TGTGCCAGCAGCCAAGCTGGGACTAGTCCAGATACGCAGTATTTT.

The chain carries TRBV5-1 and TRBJ1-1; 9 positions agree with TRBD1. The germline gives CDR1 SGHRS, CDR2 YFSETQ. The length of the CDR3 is 13 residues. V lost 8 bases and J lost 3; bases outside the gene matches: 5. In nucleotides, the CDR3 is TGCGCCAGTCGGGGACAGGGTGACACTGAAGCTTTCTTT. Its protein is CASRGQGDTEAFF.

The chain has TRBV6-1 and TRBJ2-7; TRBD2 matches 9 bases. CDR1 MNHNS and CDR2 SASEGT come from the germline V gene. The J segment lost 4 bases and the V segment lost 7 bases, leaving 8 bases of the junction unmatched. The CDR3 is 14 residues long. The CDR3 loop is CASTLAGGAYEQYF. In DNA form, the CDR3 reads TGTGCCAGCACCCTGGCGGGGGGGGCTTACGAGCAGTACTTC.

The rearrangement links TRBV6-1 to TRBJ2-1; tentatively, D is TRBD1 (6 bases). V was clipped by 3 bases and J by 9 bases, with 15 bases between them. The V gene's germline CDR1 is MNHNS and CDR2 SASEGT. There are 14 residues in the CDR3. CDR3 loop: CASSDRGTRSEQFF. The CDR3 region has the DNA TGTGCCAGCAGTGACAGGGGAACCAGAAGTGAGCAGTTCTTC.

In this sample, this clone turned up once. CDR3 sequence reads: CASSPSGSEPQHF. The CDR3 region has the DNA TGTGCCAGCTCACCATCGGGGTCGGAGCCCCAGCATTTT. V gene TRBV18 combines with J gene TRBJ1-5; D unresolved. The germline V gene has CDR1 KGHSH and CDR2 LQKENI. There are 13 residues in the CDR3. V lost 2 bases and J 8 bases, leaving 10 bases between the germline ends.

This chain uses TRBV18 with TRBJ1-1, with a weak D call TRBD1 (6 bases). Trimming pared 1 base from V and 2 bases from J, leaving 14 bases between. The CDR3 covers 16 residues. Germline CDR1 and CDR2: KGHSH and LQKENI. This CDR3 is CASSPQGVWANTEAFF. The CDR3 nucleotides are TGTGCCAGCTCACCACAGGGGGTGTGGGCAAACACTGAAGCTTTCTTT. Supplemented by reference TRBV18 and TRBJ1-1, the full variable domain reads NAGVMQNPRHLVRRRGQEARLRCSPMKGHSHVYWYRQLPEEGLKFMVYLQKENIIDESGMPKERFSAEFPKEGPSILRIQQVVRGDSAAYFCASSPQGVWANTEAFFGQGTRLTVV.

The V and J genes are TRBV19 and TRBJ2-3; 13 bases align to TRBD2. This CDR3 is 14 amino acids long. V lost 10 bases, J lost 3 bases, and 4 bases stayed unmatched. Germline V gene lookup returns CDR1 LNHDA and CDR2 SQIVND (reference sequence). The CDR3 reads CATKLAGGTDTQYF. CDR3 bases: TGTGCCACAAAACTAGCGGGGGGGACAGATACGCAGTATTTT.

The chain combines TRBV6-6 with TRBJ1-2, with D possibly matching TRBD1 (6 bases). Looked up from germline, CDR1 is MNHNY and CDR2 is SVGAGI (reference sequence). The CDR3 consists of 14 residues. Deletions cut 7 bases from V and 2 bases from J, with 14 bases between. The CDR3 protein is CASTMGTTNYGYTF. The CDR3 DNA reads as TGTGCCAGCACCATGGGGACAACAAACTATGGCTACACCTTC.

The chain carries TRBV4-2 and TRBJ2-3, with 8 bases lining up with TRBD2. J lost 5 bases, V lost 10 bases, and 14 bases had no gene match. The CDR3 has 15 amino acids. CDR1 and CDR2 from the germline V gene are LGHNA and YNFKEQ. The CDR3 loop is CATSPSGSGRDTQYF. CDR3 coding DNA: TGTGCCACGAGTCCTAGCGGGTCGGGGAGAGATACGCAGTATTTT.